Presented here are 20 T cell receptor beta chains from one specimen sequenced in a study of T-cell reconstitution after alpha-beta-depleted transplantation in children (dated by TCRdb to 2015 to 2016). Library preparation employed PCR. The listed sequencing device is Illumina HiSeq 2500. TCR libraries were prepared with molecular barcoding, using unique molecular identifiers to normalize TCRbeta repertoire quantification. TCRdb applied fastp at Q25 and MiXCR to the public reads, then kept only in-frame beta chains. Records with the same CDR3 protein are collapsed into one entry carrying the most frequent genes and DNA. The sample includes about 600,000 distinct CDR3 sequences, with 10% to 15% observed a single time. In total, the top ten clones hold 2.2% of the sample. The treatment or condition label, read with the paper, signifies: allogeneic hematopoietic cell transplantation with graft depleted of TCRalphabeta T cells and CD19 B cells.

Sequences were derived from PBMCs, mostly from graft donor cells, sampled 360 days after TCRalphabeta/CD19-depleted stem cell transplant. The receptors were sampled from a male patient aged 10 to 17 who had a stem cell transplant for acute myeloid leukemia, so the T cells may come from the graft donor.

The sample holds many counts of this clonotype. The chain has TRBV2 and TRBJ2-5; D gene unclear. V lost 4 bases, J lost 5 bases, and 14 bases lay in between. This CDR3 comprises 14 residues. Germline V gene sequence: CDR1 SNHLY, CDR2 FYNNEI. The CDR3 DNA reads as TGTGCCAGCAGTGTAACCCCCTACCTGGAGACCCAGTACTTC. It specifies CASSVTPYLETQYF.

At least ten counts were recorded for this clonotype. The chain couples TRBV7-6 to TRBJ1-3; D not certain. The CDR3 extends over 16 amino acids. Germline V gene sequence: CDR1 SGHVS, CDR2 FNYEAQ. Trimming left V 5 bases short and J 2 bases short, with 16 bases between. The CDR3 DNA reads as TGTGCCAGCAGCCCCCGATTAAAGAAGACTGGAAACACCATATATTTT. It specifies CASSPRLKKTGNTIYF.

This clonotype came up many times. The chain joins TRBV11-2 to TRBJ2-1; D assignment may be TRBD1 or TRBD2 (6 bases each). Per germline, CDR1 SGHAT and CDR2 FQNNGV. The V and J ends lost 4 bases and 3 bases respectively, with 19 bases between them. This CDR3 is 17 amino acids long. DNA of the CDR3: TGTGCCAGCAGCTCGTTATGGGGGGACAATCTCTACAATGAGCAGTTCTTC. As protein: CASSSLWGDNLYNEQFF.

V and J are TRBV20-1 and TRBJ2-1, with TRBD2 matching 8 bases. With 3 bases clipped from V and 3 bases from J, the junction kept 13 bases outside the gene matches. Germline CDR1 is DFQATT and CDR2 is SNEGSKA (reference sequence). The CDR3 loop spans 17 amino acids. CDR3: CSASPGLVAKFYNEQFF. CDR3 sequence (DNA): TGCAGTGCTAGCCCGGGACTAGTGGCCAAATTCTACAATGAGCAGTTCTTC.

This chain uses TRBV7-6 with TRBJ2-3; 8 bases are shared with TRBD2. Germline CDR1 reads SGHVS; CDR2 reads FNYEAQ. The V segment lost 1 base and the J segment 0 bases; nucleotides outside the gene matches: 6. The length of the CDR3 is 17 residues. The DNA of the CDR3 is TGTGCCAGCAGCTTAGGTCCTACTAGCGGCAGCACAGATACGCAGTATTTT. It is translated as CASSLGPTSGSTDTQYF.

Only a few counts were recorded for this clonotype. The rearrangement links TRBV20-1 to TRBJ2-5, with D perhaps TRBD1 or TRBD2 (7 bases each). The CDR3 has 14 amino acids. Germline V gives CDR1 DFQATT, CDR2 SNEGSKA (reference sequence). V was trimmed by 4 bases and J by 6 bases, leaving 18 bases between them. The CDR3 reads CSAIQGGIRKTQYF. The CDR3 nucleotides are TGCAGTGCTATCCAGGGGGGGATAAGGAAGACCCAGTACTTC.

This clonotype was found many times. The chain is built from TRBV9 and TRBJ2-4; D is ambiguous. CDR3 length: 15 residues. CDR1 is SGDLS and CDR2 is YYNGEE in the germline V gene. V dropped 2 bases and J dropped 6 bases, with 15 bases sitting between them. CDR3: CASSVGVQQLNIQYF. CDR3 sequence (DNA): TGTGCCAGCAGCGTTGGGGTCCAACAGCTAAACATTCAGTACTTC. The whole variable domain, remainder taken from reference TRBV9 and TRBJ2-4, is DSGVTQTPKHLITATGQRVTLRCSPRSGDLSVYWYQQSLDQGLQFLIQYYNGEERAKGNILERFSAQQFPDLHSELNLSSLELGDSALYFCASSVGVQQLNIQYFGAGTRLSVL.

This rearrangement joins TRBV2 to TRBJ1-1; no firm D call. The V gene's germline CDR1 is SNHLY and CDR2 FYNNEI. Trimming removed 9 bases at V and 7 bases at J, with 21 bases between. The CDR3 spans 14 residues. The CDR3 DNA sequence: TGTGCCAGTTATCGACGGGAAGGTCTAAGTGAAGCTTTCTTT. This encodes CASYRREGLSEAFF.

In DNA, the CDR3 is TGTGCCACCAGTGAGAGACTAGCGGGAGTCCGAGAGACCCAGTACTTC. This codes for CATSERLAGVRETQYF. The gene calls are TRBV24-1 and TRBJ2-5; 12 bases match TRBD2. In germline, CDR1 is KGHDR, CDR2 SFDVKD. With 4 bases clipped from V and 4 bases from J, the junction kept 6 bases outside the gene matches. There are 16 residues in the CDR3.

The chain is built from TRBV6-2 or TRBV6-3 and TRBJ2-1; 7 nucleotides line up with TRBD2. V lost 5 bases and J lost 11; bases outside the gene matches: 6. CDR3 length equals 12 residues. CDR1 is MNHEY and CDR2 is SVGEGT in the germline V gene. The chain's CDR3 is CASSKGLNQQFF. The CDR3 DNA sequence: TGTGCCAGCAGTAAGGGACTAAATCAGCAGTTCTTC.

In its sample, this clonotype was seen many times. The chain is built from TRBV12-3 or TRBV12-4 and TRBJ1-1; weak D call: TRBD1 (5 bases). The CDR3 loop spans 14 amino acids. Trimming took off 6 bases at V and 4 bases at J, with 15 bases between the two ends. The CDR3 DNA reads TGTGCCAGCAGCCTATTAGGGGCAGGCACTGAAGCTTTCTTT. Translating gives CASSLLGAGTEAFF.

This rearrangement joins TRBV5-4 to TRBJ2-2; TRBD1 matches at 8 bases. CDR1 and CDR2 (germline): SGHNT, YYREEE (reference sequence). The ends lost 7 bases at V and 8 bases at J; junction bases unmatched: 13. This CDR3 region has 15 residues. The CDR3 DNA sequence: TGTGCCAGCGCCAGAACCGGGACAGGCATTGGGGAGCTGTTTTTT. Residues: CASARTGTGIGELFF.

A few counts support this clonotype. The CDR3 spells CASSYGLADTYEQYF. The CDR3 DNA reads as TGTGCCAGCAGTTACGGACTAGCGGACACCTACGAGCAGTACTTC. The chain joins TRBV6-2 or TRBV6-3 to TRBJ2-7; 10 bases are a match to TRBD2. V gave up 2 bases and J gave up 2 bases; unmatched junction bases: 3. This CDR3 has 15 amino acids. The V gene's germline CDR1 is MNHEY and CDR2 SVGEGT.

This clonotype was seen more than once but under ten times. This chain connects TRBV18 to TRBJ2-5; 11 bases are a match to TRBD2. The CDR3 runs 16 residues. Germline V gives CDR1 KGHSH, CDR2 LQKENI. The J segment lost 0 bases and the V segment lost 6 bases, leaving 6 bases of the junction unmatched. In nucleotides, the CDR3 is TGTGCCAGCTCGCGACTAGCGGGAACGCACCAAGAGACCCAGTACTTC. This codes for CASSRLAGTHQETQYF.

This clonotype was counted ten times or more. The V call is TRBV7-9, the J call TRBJ2-1; possibly TRBD1 or TRBD2 for D (5 bases each). V dropped 1 base and J dropped 0 bases, with 13 bases sitting between them. Germline assignment: CDR1 SEHNR and CDR2 FQNEAQ (reference sequence). There are 17 residues in the CDR3. CDR3 sequence reads: CASSLDLAGSSYNEQFF. The CDR3, as DNA: TGTGCCAGCAGCTTAGACCTGGCAGGGAGCTCCTACAATGAGCAGTTCTTC.

To note about this clonotype: Being one base from a much bigger clone, this may be a read error. The chain combines TRBV18 with TRBJ2-6, with D unresolved. CDR1 and CDR2 (germline): KGHSH, LQKENI. Trimming shortened V by 3 bases and J by 0 bases, and 9 bases separated the two germline ends. CDR3 size: 16 residues. CDR3 in amino acids: CASSPGSVSGANVLTF. CDR3 nucleotides: TGTGCCAGCTCACCGGGGTCAGTCTCTGGGGCCAACGTCCTGACTTTC.

This clonotype was observed many times. The CDR3 DNA reads as TGTGCCAGCAGCAGGACTCTGGACAATGAGCAGTTCTTC. As protein: CASSRTLDNEQFF. The chain links TRBV7-2 to TRBJ2-1; maybe TRBD2 (5 bases). This CDR3 contains 13 residues. V lost 5 bases to trimming and J lost 5 bases, with 10 bases between them. Germline CDR1 and CDR2: SGHTA and FQGNSA.

This clonotype was detected a few times. The chain joins TRBV20-1 to TRBJ2-1; D not certain. Germline loops: CDR1 DFQATT, CDR2 SNEGSKA (reference sequence). Deletions cut 5 bases from V and 11 bases from J, with 10 bases between. The CDR3 covers 10 residues. CDR3 region: CSAQDDQQFF. For the CDR3, the DNA is TGCAGTGCTCAGGACGACCAGCAGTTCTTC.

This clonotype was seen a handful of times. The genes are TRBV19 and TRBJ2-1, with D possibly being TRBD2 (6 bases). Trimming removed 3 bases at V and 15 bases at J, with 18 bases between. Germline CDR1 LNHDA, CDR2 SQIVND (reference sequence). The CDR3 has 13 amino acids. The CDR3 DNA reads TGTGCCAGTAGTATCGATACGGCCGGGAGCCGGTTCTTC. Translated, it gives CASSIDTAGSRFF.

This chain joins TRBV7-8 and TRBJ2-2; D could derive from TRBD1 or TRBD2 (5 bases each). Germline V lookup: CDR1 SGHVS, CDR2 FQNEAQ. This CDR3 spans 13 amino acids. Trimming left V 5 bases short and J 9 bases short, with 13 bases between. CDR3: CASSIIGAWELFF. DNA for the CDR3: TGTGCCAGCAGCATAATCGGGGCCTGGGAGCTGTTTTTT.